This TCR beta chain was captured in a study of control samples from healthy donors and cancer patients. The germline V gene has CDR1 LGHDT and CDR2 YNNKEL (reference sequence). CDR3 length: 19 residues. J lost 3 bases, V lost 2 bases, and 11 bases had no gene match. Clones were sequenced by immunoSEQ multiplex PCR, and TCRdb holds only the in-frame ones, with some missing. The table records about 150,000 clones, 75% to 95% of them present only once. Input material: blood. V and J are TRBV3-1 (or the pseudogene TRBV3-2) and TRBJ2-2, with 11 positions matching TRBD1. The TCR was taken from a young man in good health. CDR3 in amino acids: CASSQIIAKGQGDTGELFF. CDR3 coding DNA: TGTGCCAGCAGCCAAATTATAGCTAAGGGACAGGGGGACACCGGGGAGCTGTTTTTT.